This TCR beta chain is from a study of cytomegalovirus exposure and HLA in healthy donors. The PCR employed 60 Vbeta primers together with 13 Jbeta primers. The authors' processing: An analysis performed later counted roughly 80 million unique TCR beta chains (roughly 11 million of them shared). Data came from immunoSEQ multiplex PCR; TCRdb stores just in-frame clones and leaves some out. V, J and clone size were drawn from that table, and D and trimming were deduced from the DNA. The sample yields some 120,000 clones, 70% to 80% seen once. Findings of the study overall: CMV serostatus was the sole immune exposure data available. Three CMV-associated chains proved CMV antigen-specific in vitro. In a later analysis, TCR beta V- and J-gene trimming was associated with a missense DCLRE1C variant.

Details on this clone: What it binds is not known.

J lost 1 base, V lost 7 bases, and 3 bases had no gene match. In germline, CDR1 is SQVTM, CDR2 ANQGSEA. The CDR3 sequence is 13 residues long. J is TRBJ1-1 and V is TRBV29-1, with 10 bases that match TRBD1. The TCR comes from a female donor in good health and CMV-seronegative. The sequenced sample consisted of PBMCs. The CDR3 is CSAGQGPNTEAFF. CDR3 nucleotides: TGCAGCGCGGGACAGGGGCCGAACACTGAAGCTTTCTTT.